This entry lists 31 T cell receptor beta chains sequenced from one sample in a study of blood T cell repertoires in COVID-19 (TCRdb year 2020). The library was generated by the immunoSEQ multiplex PCR assay. TCRdb took this table from immuneACCESS and kept in-frame rearrangements with V and J called. Such tables lack part of the clones; where checked against another copy, unresolved V genes explain under half of the gap, and the rest is unexplained. Across this sample there are roughly 200,000 clones, with approximately 86% seen only once. About 22% of the sample belongs to the ten largest clones. The specimen was PBMCs or T cells enriched from blood (not recorded which). All receptors derive from a woman in her thirties or forties in a cohort exposed to, infected with or recovered from COVID-19 (not recorded which).

The chain links TRBV7-8 to TRBJ2-1; 7 nucleotides line up with TRBD1. CDR3 size: 20 residues. The trim removed 2 bases at V and 0 bases at J, leaving 16 bases unmatched. The germline V gene has CDR1 SGHVS and CDR2 FQNEAQ. CDR3 protein: CASSLSPGYRGESSYNEQFF. In nucleotides, the CDR3 is TGTGCCAGCAGCTTATCCCCCGGGTACAGGGGAGAGAGCTCCTACAATGAGCAGTTCTTC.

The chain is built from TRBV7-9 and TRBJ2-2, with 11 bases matching TRBD1. Germline-derived CDR1 and CDR2 are SEHNR and FQNEAQ (reference sequence). After removal of 1 base from V and 2 bases from J, the junction contained 0 bases not matched to a gene. This CDR3 contains 16 residues. In nucleotides, the CDR3 is TGTGCCAGCAGCTTAGGGACAGGGGGCAACACCGGGGAGCTGTTTTTT. Translated: CASSLGTGGNTGELFF. Together with reference TRBV7-9 and TRBJ2-2, the CDR3 gives the full variable domain: DTGVSQNPRHKITKRGQNVTFRCDPISEHNRLYWYRQTLGQGPEFLTYFQNEAQLEKSRLLSDRFSAERPKGSFSTLEIQRTEQGDSAMYLCASSLGTGGNTGELFFGEGSRLTVL.

The V gene is TRBV19, the J gene TRBJ1-1; D is unresolved. The CDR3 is made up of 13 amino acids. The V gene lost 5 bases and the J gene lost 0 bases, with 7 bases spanning the gap. Germline CDR1 and CDR2: LNHDA and SQIVND (reference sequence). Here the CDR3 reads CASSPGLNTEAFF. The CDR3 DNA follows: TGTGCCAGTAGTCCGGGATTGAACACTGAAGCTTTCTTT.

The rearrangement joins TRBV29-1 to TRBJ1-1; TRBD1 matches 7 bases. The CDR3 length is 10 residues. V dropped 6 bases and J dropped 11; count of bases not matched to a gene: 6. Germline V gene sequence: CDR1 SQVTM, CDR2 ANQGSEA. The CDR3 nucleotides read TGCAGCGTCCTCGACAGGGATGCTTTCTTT. Protein sequence: CSVLDRDAFF.

This chain joins TRBV6-5 and TRBJ2-1; 14 nucleotides agree with TRBD2. The CDR3 runs 14 residues. Germline V gene sequence: CDR1 MNHEY, CDR2 SVGAGI. V shed 4 bases and J 10 bases; nucleotides not matched to a gene: 3. The CDR3 region has the DNA TGTGCCAGCAGTTCTGGACTAGCGGGAGGAGAGCAGTTCTTC. Its translation is CASSSGLAGGEQFF.

This clone was seen a single time. The chain combines TRBV4-1 with TRBJ1-2; 7 nucleotides match TRBD1. The CDR3 loop spans 15 amino acids. Germline loops: CDR1 MGHRA, CDR2 YSYEKL. V was pared by 1 base and J by 3 bases, with 5 bases of the junction left unmatched. CDR3 loop: CASSQVRGSDYGYTF. CDR3 bases: TGCGCCAGCAGCCAAGTCAGGGGGTCGGACTATGGCTACACCTTC.

The V and J genes are TRBV24-1 and TRBJ2-1, with 8 nucleotides matching TRBD2. The CDR3 runs 16 residues. Trimming at V came to 4 bases and at J to 2 bases, leaving 6 bases not matched to a gene. Per germline, CDR1 KGHDR and CDR2 SFDVKD. This chain's CDR3 is CATSDPGLVPYNEQFF. CDR3 nucleotides: TGTGCCACCAGTGACCCGGGACTAGTCCCCTACAATGAGCAGTTCTTC.

This rearrangement joins TRBV4-1 to TRBJ1-4, with D maybe TRBD1 (6 bases). Trimming cost V 1 base and J 2 bases, with 11 bases left between them. This CDR3 is 16 amino acids long. The germline V gene has CDR1 MGHRA and CDR2 YSYEKL. The CDR3 DNA is TGCGCCAGCAGCCAAGCCACTCAGGGGACTAATGAAAAACTGTTTTTT. Protein sequence: CASSQATQGTNEKLFF.

This clone has just one count. The chain links TRBV27 to TRBJ2-5; 8 nucleotides match TRBD1. Germline values: CDR1 MNHEY, CDR2 SMNVEV (reference sequence). This CDR3 has 19 residues. Trimming at V came to 5 bases and at J to 7 bases, leaving 24 bases not matched to a gene. In DNA form, the CDR3 reads TGTGCCAGCAGTAGTCTGGGCTATGGGGACAGGATGAGTATAGGGACCCAGTACTTC. Its protein product is CASSSLGYGDRMSIGTQYF.

For the CDR3, the DNA is TGCGCCAGCAGCTTGGATCCGACAGGCAACACTGAAGCTTTCTTT. Its translation: CASSLDPTGNTEAFF. The chain links TRBV5-1 to TRBJ1-1, with TRBD1 as a possible D gene (6 bases). Per germline, CDR1 SGHRS and CDR2 YFSETQ. V lost 0 bases and J lost 2, with 11 bases in between. There are 15 residues in the CDR3.

The chain joins TRBV2 to TRBJ1-5, with D unresolved. Germline CDR1 SNHLY, CDR2 FYNNEI. There are 14 residues in the CDR3. The ends were cut back, 7 bases at V and 0 bases at J, with 10 bases in the middle. The CDR3: CASTVTNSNQPQHF. Here the CDR3 DNA reads TGTGCCAGCACCGTGACTAATAGCAATCAGCCCCAGCATTTT.

The chain employs TRBV10-1 and TRBJ1-1; no firm D call. Trimming left V 5 bases short and J 4 bases short, with 8 bases between. The CDR3 is 12 amino acids. Germline lookup yields CDR1 WNHNN and CDR2 SYGVQD (reference sequence). The CDR3 sequence: CASSKGVTEAFF. CDR3 sequence (DNA): TGCGCCAGCAGTAAAGGAGTCACTGAAGCTTTCTTT.

The chain is built from TRBV28 and TRBJ2-1; 8 positions match TRBD2. Germline V gene sequence: CDR1 MDHEN, CDR2 SYDVKM. CDR3 length equals 16 residues. Unmatched junction bases numbered 11, after V lost 6 bases and J lost 4 bases. In DNA form, the CDR3 reads TGTGCCAGCAGACAGTCTAGCGGGTCGTTTTACAATGAGCAGTTCTTC. Translating it yields CASRQSSGSFYNEQFF.

The CDR3 coding sequence is TGTGCCAGCAGTGAAAGGGCCCAGGGGACCACTGAAGCTTTCTTT. It is translated as CASSERAQGTTEAFF. J is TRBJ1-1 and V is TRBV2; D possibly corresponds to TRBD1 (6 bases). This CDR3 contains 15 residues. V was clipped by 2 bases and J by 4 bases, with 14 bases between them. The germline CDR1 and CDR2 sequences are SNHLY and FYNNEI.

CDR3 residues: CASSLERRGTEAFF. CDR3 nucleotides: TGTGCCAGCAGCTTAGAGAGGAGGGGCACTGAAGCTTTCTTT. The chain uses TRBV7-9 and TRBJ1-1; maybe TRBD1 (5 bases). Trimming shortened V by 1 base and J by 4 bases, and 10 bases separated the two germline ends. The CDR3 is made up of 14 amino acids. Germline V gene sequence: CDR1 SEHNR, CDR2 FQNEAQ (reference sequence).

The genes are TRBV6-6 and TRBJ1-5, with TRBD1 matching 9 bases. Germline CDR1 MNHNY, CDR2 SVGAGI (reference sequence). J was trimmed by 3 bases and V by 7 bases; bases with no gene match: 4. The CDR3 length is 14 residues. This CDR3 is CASKNRGHNQPQHF. In DNA form, the CDR3 reads TGTGCCAGCAAAAACAGGGGGCACAATCAGCCCCAGCATTTT.

The chain couples TRBV5-5 to TRBJ2-5; 8 positions match TRBD2. Germline trimming cut 0 bases from V and 5 bases from J; bases unmatched to any gene: 9. CDR1 and CDR2 (germline): SGHKS, YYEKEE (reference sequence). The CDR3 runs 16 residues. Written as DNA, the CDR3 is TGTGCCAGCAGCTTGGCCAACGGGAGGGCCCTCGAGACCCAGTACTTC. It translates to CASSLANGRALETQYF.

The genes are TRBV29-1 and TRBJ1-1, with D possibly TRBD1 on 5 matching bases. Germline V CDR1 and CDR2: SQVTM, ANQGSEA. This CDR3 has 13 residues. Deletions cut 5 bases from V and 0 bases from J, with 10 bases between. CDR3 amino acids: CSVSSGMNTEAFF. The CDR3, as DNA: TGCAGCGTTAGTTCAGGGATGAACACTGAAGCTTTCTTT.

J is TRBJ2-5 and V is TRBV7-2, with D possibly matching TRBD2 (5 bases). The germline V gene has CDR1 SGHTA and CDR2 FQGNSA. V was pared by 0 bases and J by 3 bases, with 5 bases between. The CDR3 consists of 13 residues. The chain's CDR3 is CASSLAREETQYF. The CDR3 DNA is TGTGCCAGCAGCTTAGCGAGGGAAGAGACCCAGTACTTC.

This clone appeared a single time. The chain links TRBV6-5 to TRBJ1-2, with a weak D call TRBD1 (6 bases). Trimming took 6 bases from V and 2 from J, leaving 16 bases between them. Germline V gives CDR1 MNHEY, CDR2 SVGAGI. The CDR3 is 15 residues long. The CDR3 DNA reads as TGTGCCAGCAGGGATGACAGGTCTCTGAACTATGGCTACACCTTC. Translation: CASRDDRSLNYGYTF.

This chain joins TRBV11-3 and TRBJ2-2; TRBD1 matches at 10 bases. The CDR3 has 13 amino acids. Unmatched junction bases numbered 7, after V lost 4 bases and J lost 14 bases. Germline V gene lookup returns CDR1 SGHNT and CDR2 YENEEA. The CDR3 spells CASSSDRGFTLFF. As DNA, the CDR3 is TGTGCCAGCAGCTCGGACAGGGGGTTTACCCTGTTTTTT.

The chain uses TRBV19 and TRBJ1-1, with TRBD1 matching over 7 bases. Germline V gives CDR1 LNHDA, CDR2 SQIVND (reference sequence). The CDR3 sequence is 15 residues long. Trimming at V came to 5 bases and at J to 1 base, leaving 7 bases not matched to a gene. This CDR3 is CASSVQGVENTEAFF. The CDR3 DNA follows: TGTGCCAGTAGTGTGCAGGGGGTAGAGAACACTGAAGCTTTCTTT.

This clone was counted between two and nine times. The chain links TRBV7-2 to TRBJ1-1; perhaps TRBD1 as D (5 bases). The CDR3 length is 14 residues. V dropped 4 bases and J dropped 0 bases, with 9 bases sitting between them. Germline assignment: CDR1 SGHTA and CDR2 FQGNSA. The CDR3 sequence: CASSSRALNTEAFF. CDR3 nucleotide sequence: TGTGCCAGCAGCTCCAGGGCCCTGAACACTGAAGCTTTCTTT.

DNA for the CDR3: TGCGCCAGCAGCCTTGGGACAGGGCCCTACGAGCAGTACTTC. It codes for CASSLGTGPYEQYF. The chain carries TRBV5-1 and TRBJ2-7, with 9 bases identical to TRBD1. V gave up 4 bases and J gave up 2 bases; unmatched junction bases: 4. The CDR3 runs 14 residues. CDR1 SGHRS and CDR2 YFSETQ come from the germline V gene.

This rearrangement joins TRBV27 to TRBJ2-1; 9 nucleotides align to TRBD1. Germline V lookup: CDR1 MNHEY, CDR2 SMNVEV (reference sequence). V trimming: 4 bases; J trimming: 9 bases; junction bases outside the gene matches: 4. The CDR3 covers 13 residues. CDR3 sequence: CASSWTGAGEQFF. The CDR3 coding sequence is TGTGCCAGCAGTTGGACAGGGGCGGGTGAGCAGTTCTTC.

This chain uses TRBV6-2 or TRBV6-3 with TRBJ2-2; tentatively, D is TRBD2 (6 bases). The CDR3 is 14 residues long. The ends were cut back, 4 bases at V and 6 bases at J, with 12 bases in the middle. CDR1 is MNHEY and CDR2 is SVGEGT in the germline V gene. CDR3 in amino acids: CASSSGGAAGELFF. CDR3 coding DNA: TGTGCCAGCAGTTCCGGGGGAGCGGCCGGGGAGCTGTTTTTT.

The rearrangement links TRBV11-3 to TRBJ2-1, with 10 bases matching TRBD1. Germline CDR1 SGHNT, CDR2 YENEEA. The J segment lost 9 bases and the V segment lost 5 bases, leaving 7 bases of the junction unmatched. This CDR3 comprises 14 residues. CDR3 bases: TGTGCCAGCAGCATGAGACAGGGGGCTGGTGAGCAGTTCTTC. Protein sequence: CASSMRQGAGEQFF.

This sequence joins TRBV20-1 and TRBJ1-1, with a possible D match to TRBD1 (6 bases). The CDR3 spans 14 residues. Germline V CDR1 and CDR2: DFQATT, SNEGSKA (reference sequence). V dropped 3 bases and J dropped 3 bases, with 14 bases sitting between them. The CDR3 nucleotides are TGCAGTGCTAGTGTTCAGGGGTTACACACTGAAGCTTTCTTT. Its protein product is CSASVQGLHTEAFF.

This chain joins TRBV4-2 and TRBJ2-1, with 12 bases lining up with TRBD2. This CDR3 contains 16 residues. Trimming cost V 0 bases and J 8 bases; bases outside gene matches: 5. Germline assignment: CDR1 LGHNA and CDR2 YNFKEQ. The CDR3 loop is CASSQDASGGADEQFF. The CDR3 region has the DNA TGTGCCAGCAGCCAAGATGCTAGCGGGGGGGCCGATGAGCAGTTCTTC.

The chain employs TRBV6-4 and TRBJ2-2; no clear D. The germline CDR1 and CDR2 sequences are MRHNA and SNTAGT. The CDR3 loop spans 14 amino acids. Between the trimmed V and J ends, which lost 2 bases and 7 bases, there was a span of 11 bases. The CDR3 sequence is CASSDVEESGELFF. The DNA for the CDR3 is TGTGCCAGCAGTGACGTCGAGGAGAGCGGGGAGCTGTTTTTT.

This chain links TRBV29-1 with TRBJ2-1; the match to TRBD2 covers 11 bases. Trimming took 4 bases from V and 8 from J; bases not matched to a gene: 13. CDR3 length: 16 residues. Per the germline V gene, CDR1 is SQVTM and CDR2 is ANQGSEA. CDR3 residues: CSVAPLTSGKRHEQFF. CDR3 DNA sequence: TGCAGCGTTGCCCCCTTGACTAGCGGGAAACGGCATGAGCAGTTCTTC.